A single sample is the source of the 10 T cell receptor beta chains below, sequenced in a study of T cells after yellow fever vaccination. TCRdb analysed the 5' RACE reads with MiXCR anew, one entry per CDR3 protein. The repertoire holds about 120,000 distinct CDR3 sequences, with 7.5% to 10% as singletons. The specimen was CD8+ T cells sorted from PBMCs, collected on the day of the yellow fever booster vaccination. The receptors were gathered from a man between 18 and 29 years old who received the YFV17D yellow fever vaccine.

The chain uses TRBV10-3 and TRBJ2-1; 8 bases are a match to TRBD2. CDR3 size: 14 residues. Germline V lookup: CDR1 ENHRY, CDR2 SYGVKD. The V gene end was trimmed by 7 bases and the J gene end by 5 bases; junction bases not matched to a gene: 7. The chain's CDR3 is CAINPSGHNNEQFF. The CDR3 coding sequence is TGTGCCATCAACCCTAGCGGGCACAACAATGAGCAGTTCTTC.

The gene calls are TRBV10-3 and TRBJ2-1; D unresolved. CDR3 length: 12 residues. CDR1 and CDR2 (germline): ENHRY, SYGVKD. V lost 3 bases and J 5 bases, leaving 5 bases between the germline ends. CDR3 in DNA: TGTGCCATCAGTGAACATAACAATGAGCAGTTCTTC. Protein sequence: CAISEHNNEQFF.

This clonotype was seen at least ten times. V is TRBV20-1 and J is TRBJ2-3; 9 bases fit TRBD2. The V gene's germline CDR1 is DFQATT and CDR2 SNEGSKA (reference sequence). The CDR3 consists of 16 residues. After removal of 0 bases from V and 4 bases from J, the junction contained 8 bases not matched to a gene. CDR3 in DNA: TGCAGTGCTAGAGATATAGCTAGCGGGGATGCAGATACGCAGTATTTT. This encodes CSARDIASGDADTQYF.

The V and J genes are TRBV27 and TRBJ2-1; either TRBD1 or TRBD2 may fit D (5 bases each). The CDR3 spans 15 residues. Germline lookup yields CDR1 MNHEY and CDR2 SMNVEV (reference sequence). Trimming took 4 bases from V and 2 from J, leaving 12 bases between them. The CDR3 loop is CASSYPPGPYNEQFF. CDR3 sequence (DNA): TGTGCCAGCAGTTATCCACCGGGGCCCTACAATGAGCAGTTCTTC.

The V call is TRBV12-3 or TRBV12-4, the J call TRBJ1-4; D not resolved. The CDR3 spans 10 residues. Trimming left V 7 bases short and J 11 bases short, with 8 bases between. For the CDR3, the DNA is TGTGCCAGCACCTTCGGGAAACTGTTTTTT. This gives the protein CASTFGKLFF.

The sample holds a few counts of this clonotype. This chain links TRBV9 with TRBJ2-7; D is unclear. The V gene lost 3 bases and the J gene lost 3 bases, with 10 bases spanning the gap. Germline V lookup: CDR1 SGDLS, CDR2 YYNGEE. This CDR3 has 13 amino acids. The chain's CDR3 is CASSEGSGYEQYF. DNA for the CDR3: TGTGCCAGCAGCGAAGGGTCTGGCTACGAGCAGTACTTC.

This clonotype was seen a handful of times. The CDR3 DNA reads as TGTGCCAGTAGTAGACAGGCCCTCTGGGCCAACGTCCTGACTTTC. Its protein is CASSRQALWANVLTF. The rearrangement joins TRBV19 to TRBJ2-6, with D possibly being TRBD1 (6 bases). V dropped 4 bases and J dropped 5 bases, with 12 bases sitting between them. CDR1 is LNHDA and CDR2 is SQIVND in the germline V gene (reference sequence). CDR3 size: 15 residues.

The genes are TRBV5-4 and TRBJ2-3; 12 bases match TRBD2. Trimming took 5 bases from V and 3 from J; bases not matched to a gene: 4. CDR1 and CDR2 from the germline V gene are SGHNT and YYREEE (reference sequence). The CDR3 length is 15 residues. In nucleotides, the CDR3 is TGTGCCAGCAGTGCTAGCGGGGGGGTAACAGATACGCAGTATTTT. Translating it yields CASSASGGVTDTQYF.

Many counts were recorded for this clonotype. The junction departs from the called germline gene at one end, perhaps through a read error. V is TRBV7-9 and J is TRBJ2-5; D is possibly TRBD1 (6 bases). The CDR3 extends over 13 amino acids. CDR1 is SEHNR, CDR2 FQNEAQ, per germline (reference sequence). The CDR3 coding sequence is TGTGCCAGCAGCTCCTCAGGGGAAGAGACCCAGCACTTC. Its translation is CASSSSGEETQHF.

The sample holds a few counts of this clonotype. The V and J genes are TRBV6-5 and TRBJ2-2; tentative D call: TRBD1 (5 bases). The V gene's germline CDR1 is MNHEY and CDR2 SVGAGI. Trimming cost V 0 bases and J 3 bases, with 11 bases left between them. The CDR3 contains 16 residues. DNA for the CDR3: TGTGCCAGCAGTTACTCGAAAGGGGTCGACACCGGGGAGCTGTTTTTT. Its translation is CASSYSKGVDTGELFF.